This T cell receptor (beta chain) was identified during a study of blood T cell repertoires in COVID-19. This CDR3 region has 16 residues. V lost 9 bases and J lost 2; bases outside the gene matches: 12. Germline assignment: CDR1 SGHNT and CDR2 YENEEA. The repertoire was sequenced with immunoSEQ multiplex PCR; TCRdb's copy has only in-frame clones and lacks some. The table records 200,000 to 250,000 clones, 75% to 90% of them present only once. This sequence was found in a woman aged 25 to 39 who had recovered from COVID-19. The rearrangement joins TRBV11-3 to TRBJ2-5, with TRBD2 matching 10 bases. Source material: peripheral blood. The DNA for the CDR3 is TGTGCCAGACGAGGGACTAGCGTGAGAAGGCAAGAGACCCAGTACTTC. Residues: CARRGTSVRRQETQYF.